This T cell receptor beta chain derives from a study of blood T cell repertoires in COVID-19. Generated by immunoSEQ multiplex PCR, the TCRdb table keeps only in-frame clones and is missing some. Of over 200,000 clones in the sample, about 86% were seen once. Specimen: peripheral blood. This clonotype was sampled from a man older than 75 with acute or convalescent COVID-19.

Written as DNA, the CDR3 is TGTGCCAGCAGCTCCCGGGACAGGGGACACTACGAGCAGTACTTC. Residues: CASSSRDRGHYEQYF. This chain uses TRBV11-1 with TRBJ2-7; 10 nucleotides agree with TRBD1. Germline CDR1 and CDR2: SGHAT and FQDESV (reference sequence). Trimming at V came to 4 bases and at J to 3 bases, leaving 6 bases not matched to a gene. This CDR3 region has 15 residues.